Each of the 18 T cell receptor beta chains below was sequenced from the same sample in a study of CD8 T cells in Susac syndrome. Reverse transcription of about 0.5 to 1 ug RNA used random hexamers. TCRdb re-called the immunoSEQ multiplex PCR reads through MiXCR, storing one row per CDR3 protein. The sample lists around 150,000 distinct CDR3 sequences; around 94% were seen once. Sequenced: CD8+ T cells from PBMCs. These receptors were taken from a human donor in good health.

The chain carries TRBV20-1 and TRBJ1-2; 7 bases match TRBD1. This CDR3 has 17 residues. Germline loops: CDR1 DFQATT, CDR2 SNEGSKA (reference sequence). V lost 5 bases, J lost 0 bases, and 15 bases stayed unmatched. CDR3 DNA sequence: TGCAGTGCTGAAAGGTTGGGGACAGCCGAAGCTAACTATGGCTACACCTTC. It yields the protein CSAERLGTAEANYGYTF.

The chain carries TRBV20-1 and TRBJ2-7; 9 bases map to TRBD1. Trimming cost V 0 bases and J 2 bases; bases outside gene matches: 2. The CDR3 extends over 14 amino acids. CDR1 and CDR2 (germline): DFQATT, SNEGSKA (reference sequence). The CDR3: CSARDGQGPYEQYF. CDR3 bases: TGCAGTGCTAGAGATGGACAGGGGCCCTACGAGCAGTACTTC.

This clonotype was recorded only once. The genes are TRBV27 and TRBJ2-7, with D maybe TRBD2 (5 bases). Germline V gene data show CDR1 as MNHEY and CDR2 as SMNVEV (reference sequence). There are 17 residues in the CDR3. V lost 5 bases and J lost 0, with 20 bases in between. CDR3 region: CASSPLEGHAFSYEQYF. For the CDR3, the DNA is TGTGCCAGCAGTCCGCTCGAGGGCCACGCTTTCTCCTACGAGCAGTACTTC.

V usage is TRBV9 and J usage is TRBJ2-4; D is undetermined. There are 10 residues in the CDR3. Germline CDR1 and CDR2: SGDLS and YYNGEE. V was cut by 1 base and J by 16 bases, with 9 bases left in between. The CDR3 reads CASSVLRLYF. CDR3 nucleotides: TGTGCCAGCAGCGTACTGCGTCTATACTTC.

The chain has TRBV4-3 and TRBJ2-7; no clear D. The CDR3 runs 15 residues. Trimming stripped 0 bases from V and 0 bases from J, with 9 bases between. Per germline, CDR1 LGHNA and CDR2 YSLEER. The CDR3 bases are TGCGCCAGCAGCCAAGATCCCCTGGGCTCCTACGAGCAGTACTTC. Its translation is CASSQDPLGSYEQYF.

This chain links TRBV15 with TRBJ2-3; unclear D gene. Germline values: CDR1 LNHNV, CDR2 YYDKDF (reference sequence). With 0 bases removed from V and 0 bases from J, the gap between germline ends came to 7 bases. The CDR3 is made up of 15 amino acids. The CDR3 region is CATSREGRSTDTQYF. The CDR3 coding sequence is TGTGCCACCAGCAGAGAAGGCAGGAGCACAGATACGCAGTATTTT.

This chain links TRBV12-3 or TRBV12-4 with TRBJ2-1; 9 bases are shared with TRBD2. The CDR3 runs to 15 residues. The ends lost 5 bases at V and 8 bases at J; junction bases unmatched: 10. CDR3 nucleotide sequence: TGTGCCAGCAGTCCTCTAGCGGGGCGGGGGGATGAGCAGTTCTTC. It translates to CASSPLAGRGDEQFF.

This chain links TRBV7-9 with TRBJ2-7; weak D call: TRBD1 (6 bases). V was cut by 5 bases and J by 3 bases, with 20 bases left in between. Per the germline V gene, CDR1 is SEHNR and CDR2 is FQNEAQ (reference sequence). The CDR3 has 16 residues. CDR3 DNA sequence: TGTGCCAGCAGCGCCCCCGGGACACGGGCGAACTACGAGCAGTACTTC. It yields the protein CASSAPGTRANYEQYF.

The chain links TRBV13 to TRBJ2-7; 10 positions match TRBD2. Germline V gene lookup returns CDR1 PRHDT and CDR2 FYEKMQ (reference sequence). Trimming took 6 bases from V and 2 from J; bases not matched to a gene: 4. This CDR3 has 14 residues. CDR3 protein: CASRLAGMAYEQYF. CDR3 bases: TGTGCCAGCAGACTAGCGGGAATGGCCTACGAGCAGTACTTC.

The chain employs TRBV3-1 and TRBJ2-7, with D uncertain. Germline CDR1 is LGHDT and CDR2 is YNNKEL (reference sequence). V lost 10 bases and J lost 0, with 7 bases in between. The CDR3 spans 11 residues. The CDR3 sequence: CATESSYEQYF. The CDR3 DNA sequence: TGTGCCACCGAGAGCTCCTACGAGCAGTACTTC.

The count of this clonotype is one. The J gene is TRBJ2-3, the V gene TRBV11-2, with 7 bases lining up with TRBD1. Unmatched junction bases numbered 5, after V lost 5 bases and J lost 3 bases. The CDR3 is made up of 14 amino acids. Germline V gene lookup returns CDR1 SGHAT and CDR2 FQNNGV. The CDR3 spells CASSIRQGTDTQYF. CDR3 coding DNA: TGTGCCAGCAGCATCCGACAGGGTACAGATACGCAGTATTTT.

V usage is TRBV28 and J usage is TRBJ1-5; 10 bases match TRBD1. V was clipped by 8 bases and J by 10 bases; unmatched bases: 5. Germline V gives CDR1 MDHEN, CDR2 SYDVKM. The CDR3 has 12 amino acids. The CDR3 region has the DNA TGTGCCAGCGGACAGGGGGAATACCCCCAGCATTTT. It is translated as CASGQGEYPQHF.

The chain joins TRBV27 to TRBJ2-7; 8 nucleotides align to TRBD2. The CDR3 is made up of 13 amino acids. Germline V gene data show CDR1 as MNHEY and CDR2 as SMNVEV (reference sequence). Losses at the gene ends were 5 bases for V and 5 bases for J; bases not matched to a gene: 5. The CDR3 DNA reads as TGTGCCAGCAGTAGCGGGAGTAAAAACGAGCAGTACTTC. It encodes CASSSGSKNEQYF.

CDR3 coding DNA: TGCGCCAGCAGCCAAGGGCTCTACACCGGGGAGCTGTTTTTT. It yields the protein CASSQGLYTGELFF. The genes are TRBV4-3 and TRBJ2-2; the D is unclear. CDR1 is LGHNA, CDR2 YSLEER, per germline. This CDR3 contains 14 residues. Trimming pared 1 base from V and 3 bases from J, leaving 6 bases between.

The V gene is TRBV27, the J gene TRBJ2-3; maybe TRBD1 (6 bases). This CDR3 comprises 14 residues. V gave up 0 bases and J gave up 2 bases, with 6 bases separating them. Germline CDR1 is MNHEY and CDR2 is SMNVEV (reference sequence). This CDR3 is CASSLSGATDTQYF. CDR3 DNA sequence: TGTGCCAGCAGTTTATCGGGGGCCACAGATACGCAGTATTTT.

V gene TRBV5-1 combines with J gene TRBJ1-2; 8 bases match TRBD1. The V and J ends lost 0 bases and 8 bases, in that order; junction bases with no gene match: 6. The CDR3 loop spans 14 amino acids. CDR1 and CDR2 from the germline V gene are SGHRS and YFSETQ. CDR3 nucleotide sequence: TGCGCCAGCAGCTTGGCCGGACAGGGAGACGGCTACACCTTC. Protein sequence: CASSLAGQGDGYTF.

The J gene is TRBJ2-7, the V gene TRBV27; D unclear. The CDR3 extends over 13 amino acids. Per the germline V gene, CDR1 is MNHEY and CDR2 is SMNVEV (reference sequence). Trimming left V 6 bases short and J 2 bases short, with 11 bases between. CDR3 sequence (DNA): TGTGCCAGCAGCCCCTCCAGCACCTACGAGCAGTACTTC. It encodes CASSPSSTYEQYF.

The rearrangement uses TRBV20-1 and TRBJ2-5; D gene uncertain. V lost 5 bases, J lost 1 base, and 11 bases lay in between. The CDR3 runs to 13 residues. Per germline, CDR1 DFQATT and CDR2 SNEGSKA (reference sequence). This CDR3 reads CSAVPESQETQYF. CDR3 DNA sequence: TGCAGTGCTGTACCGGAATCCCAAGAGACCCAGTACTTC.